These 17 T cell receptor beta chains share one sample of origin, sequenced in a study of control samples from healthy donors and cancer patients. Using immunoSEQ multiplex PCR, the repertoire was profiled, and TCRdb retains in-frame clones only, with some absent. The data hold about 250,000 clones, with roughly 82% observed a single time. What was sequenced was PBMCs. The receptors were sampled from a woman aged 55-75 years with lung cancer.

The J gene is TRBJ1-4, the V gene TRBV3-1 (or the pseudogene TRBV3-2), with D possibly being TRBD1 (6 bases). The CDR3 extends over 15 amino acids. Germline CDR1 and CDR2: LGHDT and YNNKEL (reference sequence). Trimming pared 1 base from V and 6 bases from J, leaving 12 bases between. This chain's CDR3 is CASSQGPGAHEKLFF. CDR3 nucleotides: TGTGCCAGCAGCCAAGGGCCAGGGGCTCATGAAAAACTGTTTTTT.

The V gene is TRBV5-1, the J gene TRBJ2-3; TRBD2 matches at 12 bases. Germline trimming cut 4 bases from V and 12 bases from J; bases unmatched to any gene: 24. The CDR3 is 19 amino acids. The germline gives CDR1 SGHRS, CDR2 YFSETQ. CDR3 sequence reads: CASSRQAGLAGSIPQFQYF. In nucleotides, the CDR3 is TGCGCCAGCAGCCGACAGGCCGGACTAGCGGGATCAATCCCCCAGTTTCAGTATTTT.

The chain uses TRBV5-1 and TRBJ2-2; no clear D. The germline V gene has CDR1 SGHRS and CDR2 YFSETQ. V lost 2 bases, J lost 0 bases, and 5 bases lay in between. The CDR3 spans 14 residues. CDR3 protein: CASSLPPNTGELFF. DNA for the CDR3: TGCGCCAGCAGCTTACCCCCGAACACCGGGGAGCTGTTTTTT.

The chain employs TRBV5-1 and TRBJ2-1; 7 nucleotides match TRBD1. J was trimmed by 0 bases and V by 4 bases; bases with no gene match: 4. Germline V gene data show CDR1 as SGHRS and CDR2 as YFSETQ. This CDR3 comprises 15 residues. CDR3 residues: CASSEGQPSYNEQFF. Written as DNA, the CDR3 is TGCGCCAGCAGCGAGGGACAGCCCTCCTACAATGAGCAGTTCTTC.

The J gene is TRBJ1-5, the V gene TRBV28, with a weak D call TRBD1 (5 bases). This CDR3 has 15 residues. CDR1 and CDR2 from the germline V gene are MDHEN and SYDVKM. V was clipped by 7 bases and J by 0 bases, with 13 bases between them. CDR3: CASKFPGHSNQPQHF. The CDR3 DNA reads as TGTGCCAGCAAGTTTCCAGGACATAGCAATCAGCCCCAGCATTTT. The whole variable domain, filled in from reference TRBV28 and TRBJ1-5, reads DVKVTQSSRYLVKRTGEKVFLECVQDMDHENMFWYRQDPGLGLRLIYFSYDVKMKEKGDIPEGYSVSREKKERFSLILESASTNQTSMYLCASKFPGHSNQPQHFGDGTRLSIL.

This clone was seen a few times. The rearrangement uses TRBV5-4 and TRBJ1-4; no clear D. The CDR3 has 15 residues. V was cut by 4 bases and J by 5 bases, with 15 bases left in between. Germline loops: CDR1 SGHNT, CDR2 YYREEE (reference sequence). CDR3 nucleotide sequence: TGTGCCAGCAGCCTGGCCGCGGACGGGAATGAAAAACTGTTTTTT. Encoded protein: CASSLAADGNEKLFF.

The CDR3 DNA reads TGTGCCATCAGTGCACGACAGGGGTCGGAGACTGAAGCTTTCTTT. This codes for CAISARQGSETEAFF. The chain combines TRBV10-3 with TRBJ1-1; 8 bases fit TRBD1. Trimming at V came to 4 bases and at J to 5 bases, leaving 9 bases not matched to a gene. This CDR3 contains 15 residues. CDR1 is ENHRY and CDR2 is SYGVKD in the germline V gene.

The chain links TRBV19 to TRBJ2-2; D perhaps matches TRBD2 (6 bases). Per the germline V gene, CDR1 is LNHDA and CDR2 is SQIVND (reference sequence). The CDR3 is 17 amino acids. V shed 6 bases and J shed 6 bases, with 23 bases lying between them. The CDR3 loop is CASSLGARLVLPGELFF. In DNA form, the CDR3 reads TGTGCCAGTAGCCTTGGGGCTCGACTAGTGCTACCCGGGGAGCTGTTTTTT.

This sequence joins TRBV14 and TRBJ1-5, with a possible D match to TRBD1 (5 bases). Germline lookup yields CDR1 SGHDN and CDR2 FVKESK. There are 13 residues in the CDR3. V was shortened by 3 bases and J by 5 bases, with 8 bases between the two germline ends. In DNA form, the CDR3 reads TGTGCCAGCAGCCACGGGGGTCATCAGCCCCAGCATTTT. Amino acid sequence: CASSHGGHQPQHF.

This clone was seen a few times. The V and J genes are TRBV6-5 and TRBJ2-1, with D hard to call. Germline-derived CDR1 and CDR2 are MNHEY and SVGAGI. V was pared by 0 bases and J by 4 bases, with 13 bases between. The CDR3 contains 16 residues. CDR3 in amino acids: CASSYSRSTMYNEQFF. The CDR3 coding sequence is TGTGCCAGCAGTTACTCGAGGTCTACTATGTACAATGAGCAGTTCTTC.

In DNA form, the CDR3 reads TGCGCCAGCAGCATCGGACAGACTACAGATACGCAGTATTTT. Translated: CASSIGQTTDTQYF. The V gene is TRBV5-1, the J gene TRBJ2-3, with D perhaps matching TRBD1 (6 bases). The CDR3 is made up of 14 amino acids. CDR1 SGHRS and CDR2 YFSETQ come from the germline V gene. Trimming removed 4 bases at V and 3 bases at J, with 12 bases between.

The chain combines TRBV12-3 or TRBV12-4 with TRBJ1-5; possibly TRBD1 for D (6 bases). V lost 3 bases to trimming and J lost 10 bases, with 13 bases between them. The length of the CDR3 is 13 residues. The CDR3 coding sequence is TGTGCCAGCAGTTTTGGGGGGGCTGGTCCCCAGCATTTT. Residues: CASSFGGAGPQHF.

This rearrangement joins TRBV5-4 to TRBJ2-1; 9 bases match TRBD1. V lost 3 bases and J lost 2; bases outside the gene matches: 3. The germline CDR1 and CDR2 sequences are SGHNT and YYREEE (reference sequence). The CDR3 is made up of 15 amino acids. The DNA of the CDR3 is TGTGCCAGCAGCTCGGGACAGGGTCCCTACAATGAGCAGTTCTTC. Its protein is CASSSGQGPYNEQFF.

This clone was detected only once. V gene TRBV28 combines with J gene TRBJ2-1; perhaps TRBD2 as D (6 bases). V shed 7 bases and J shed 7 bases, with 17 bases lying between them. The CDR3 has 14 amino acids. CDR1 is MDHEN, CDR2 SYDVKM, per germline. The CDR3: CASINGGTGNEQFF. The CDR3 DNA reads TGTGCCAGCATCAATGGTGGGACTGGGAATGAGCAGTTCTTC. Based on the CDR3 plus reference TRBV28 and TRBJ2-1, the full variable domain is DVKVTQSSRYLVKRTGEKVFLECVQDMDHENMFWYRQDPGLGLRLIYFSYDVKMKEKGDIPEGYSVSREKKERFSLILESASTNQTSMYLCASINGGTGNEQFFGPGTRLTVL.

The chain joins TRBV5-1 to TRBJ2-7; D may match TRBD1 or TRBD2 (5 bases each). V lost 0 bases and J lost 3, with 13 bases in between. Germline CDR1 reads SGHRS; CDR2 reads YFSETQ. This CDR3 has 15 residues. CDR3 sequence (DNA): TGCGCCAGCAGCTTGGCCGGGACGCGTGACTACGAGCAGTACTTC. This translates into CASSLAGTRDYEQYF.

This rearrangement joins TRBV15 to TRBJ1-4; TRBD1 is a possible D gene (5 bases). The V end was cut by 0 bases, the J end by 8 bases, with 16 bases between. The length of the CDR3 is 16 residues. Germline CDR1 and CDR2: LNHNV and YYDKDF (reference sequence). CDR3: CATSRDRSQGREKLFF. Written as DNA, the CDR3 is TGTGCCACCAGCAGAGATCGGTCCCAGGGTAGGGAAAAACTGTTTTTT.

The J gene is TRBJ2-2, the V gene TRBV15; D gene ambiguous. Germline-derived CDR1 and CDR2 are LNHNV and YYDKDF (reference sequence). The CDR3 is 14 amino acids. The germline V and J ends were trimmed by 0 bases and 3 bases, with 5 bases remaining between them. For the CDR3, the DNA is TGTGCCACCAGCAGAGATCAGGACACCGGGGAGCTGTTTTTT. Its protein product is CATSRDQDTGELFF.